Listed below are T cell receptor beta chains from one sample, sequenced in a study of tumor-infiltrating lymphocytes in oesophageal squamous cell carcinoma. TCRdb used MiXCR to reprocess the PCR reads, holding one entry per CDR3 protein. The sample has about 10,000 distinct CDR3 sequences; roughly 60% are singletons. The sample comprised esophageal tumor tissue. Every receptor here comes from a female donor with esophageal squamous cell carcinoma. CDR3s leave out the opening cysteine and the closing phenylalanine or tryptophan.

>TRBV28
ASSTPRGAWNEQF
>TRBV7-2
ASSLFSGRTGELY
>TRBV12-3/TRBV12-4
ASSPWTGGKRYGDNEQF
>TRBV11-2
ASSRFGTGLLKSTDTQY
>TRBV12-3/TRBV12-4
ASSFERGPYEQY
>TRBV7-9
ATTSTDTQY
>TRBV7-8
ASSLGGTTEAF
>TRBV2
ASSEFWGRAYNEQF
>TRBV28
ASSLSARLLY
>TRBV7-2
ASSLLQGGEKLF
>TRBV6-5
ASMGGFAGNEQF
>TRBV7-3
ASSSTGEKYNEQF
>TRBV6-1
ASSRLVGITYNEQF
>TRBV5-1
ASSSRGGRDTEAF
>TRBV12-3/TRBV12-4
ASSLGGIEQF
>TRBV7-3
ATDRSKNTEAF
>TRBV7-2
ASSGGQANYGYT
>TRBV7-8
ASSLETSGPSTDTQY
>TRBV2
ASSDAGANYGYT
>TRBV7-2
ASSLRALGEANSGSYEQH
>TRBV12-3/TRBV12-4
ASSLTGGSYNEQF
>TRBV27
ASSLSLSGRAGEQF
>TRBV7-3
ASSQGSASSGANVLT
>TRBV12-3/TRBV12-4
ASSRPGQGATEAF
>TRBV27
ASSLPLGKQF
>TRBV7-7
ASSLARQRTTEAF
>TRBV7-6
ASSLGSRIGNSPLH
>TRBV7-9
ASSLAAGDSYEQY
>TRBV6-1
ASRPGQGPYNEQY
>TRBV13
ASSLEVRGQETQY
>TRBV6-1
ASRARATSGIYEQY
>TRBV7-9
ATSAREGSYNEQF
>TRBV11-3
ASSLRQGNGANVLT